The T cell receptor beta chain described here comes from a study of blood T cell repertoires in COVID-19. Overall study context: Acute and convalescent COVID-19 specimens originated in the United States, Italy and Spain. Nucleic acid was either cDNA or gDNA, and it came from T cells, B-cell-depleted T cells, or PBMCs.

Germline CDR1 reads SNHLY; CDR2 reads FYNNEI. V dropped 8 bases and J dropped 4; count of bases not matched to a gene: 5. This CDR3 is 13 amino acids long. In the original workflow: From reference gene primer amplification, estimates of nucleated cell counts were derived. Generated by immunoSEQ multiplex PCR, the TCRdb table keeps only in-frame clones and is missing some. The V and J calls and the clone size are those of that table, but D and trimming were determined from the DNA. Of roughly 360,000 clones detected, 70% to 85% appear once; the ten largest clones hold more than 0.85%. This TCR was recovered from a human donor with acute or convalescent COVID-19. The donor label of this sample is uncertain. Source material: peripheral blood. The chain uses TRBV2 and TRBJ1-1; 9 bases align to TRBD1. Here the CDR3 DNA reads TGTGCCAGCCCGGGACAGGGAGGCACTGAAGCTTTCTTT. Encoded protein: CASPGQGGTEAFF.